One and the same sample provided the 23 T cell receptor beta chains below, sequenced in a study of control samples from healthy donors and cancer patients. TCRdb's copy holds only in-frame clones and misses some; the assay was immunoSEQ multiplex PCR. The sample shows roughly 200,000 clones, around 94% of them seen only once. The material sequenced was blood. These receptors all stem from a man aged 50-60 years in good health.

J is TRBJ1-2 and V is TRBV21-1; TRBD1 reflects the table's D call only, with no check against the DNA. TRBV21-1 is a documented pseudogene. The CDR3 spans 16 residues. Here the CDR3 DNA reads TGTGCCAGCAGCACGGGACAGGGGGCGCGGAACTATGGCTACACCTTC. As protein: CASSTGQGARNYGYTF.

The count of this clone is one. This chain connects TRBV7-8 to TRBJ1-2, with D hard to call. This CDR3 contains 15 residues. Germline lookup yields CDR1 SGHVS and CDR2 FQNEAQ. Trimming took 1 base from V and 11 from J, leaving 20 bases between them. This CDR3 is CASSLVDFGGFGYTF. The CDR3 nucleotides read TGTGCCAGCAGCTTAGTGGACTTCGGCGGATTTGGGTACACCTTC.

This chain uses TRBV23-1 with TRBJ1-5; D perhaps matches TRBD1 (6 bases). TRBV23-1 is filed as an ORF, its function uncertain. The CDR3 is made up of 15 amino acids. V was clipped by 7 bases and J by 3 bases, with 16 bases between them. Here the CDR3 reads CASTKGGRINQPQHF. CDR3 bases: TGCGCCAGCACCAAAGGGGGGCGAATCAATCAGCCCCAGCATTTT.

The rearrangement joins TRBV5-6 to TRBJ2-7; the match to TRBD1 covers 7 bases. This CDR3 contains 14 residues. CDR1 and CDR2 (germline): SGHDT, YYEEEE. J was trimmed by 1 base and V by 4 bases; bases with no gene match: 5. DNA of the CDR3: TGTGCCAGCAGCCACCGGGACAGTTCCTACGAGCAGTACGTC. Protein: CASSHRDSSYEQYV.

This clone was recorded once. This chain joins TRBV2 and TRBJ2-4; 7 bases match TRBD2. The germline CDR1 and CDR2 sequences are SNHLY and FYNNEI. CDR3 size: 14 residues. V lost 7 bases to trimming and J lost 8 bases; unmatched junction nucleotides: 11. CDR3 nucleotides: TGTGCCAGCATCAGATACGGGGGGTGGGACATTCAGTACTTC. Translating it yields CASIRYGGWDIQYF.

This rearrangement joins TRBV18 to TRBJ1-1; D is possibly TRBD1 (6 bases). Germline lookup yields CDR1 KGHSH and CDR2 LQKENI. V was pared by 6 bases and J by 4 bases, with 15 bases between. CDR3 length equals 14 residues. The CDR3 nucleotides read TGTGCCAGCTCCGAGGGGGGCGCGAGCACTGAAGCTTTCTTT. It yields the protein CASSEGGASTEAFF.

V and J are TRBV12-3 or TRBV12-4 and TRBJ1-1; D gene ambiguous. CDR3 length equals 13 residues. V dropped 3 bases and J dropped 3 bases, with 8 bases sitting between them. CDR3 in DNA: TGTGCCAGCAGTTTGGCTGGGGACACTGAAGCTTTCTTT. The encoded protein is CASSLAGDTEAFF.

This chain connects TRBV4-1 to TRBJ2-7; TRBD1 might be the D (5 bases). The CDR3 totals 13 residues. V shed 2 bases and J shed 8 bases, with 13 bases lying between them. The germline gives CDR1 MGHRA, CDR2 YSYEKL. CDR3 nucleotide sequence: TGCGCCAGCAGCCAACCCTCAGGGCGGCAGCAGTACTTC. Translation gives CASSQPSGRQQYF.

CDR3 loop: CASSQGQGRGYTF. The CDR3 DNA follows: TGTGCCAGCAGTCAGGGACAGGGGAGAGGCTACACCTTC. J is TRBJ1-2 and V is TRBV6-2 or TRBV6-3, with 10 bases that match TRBD1. The V gene's germline CDR1 is MNHEY and CDR2 SVGEGT. The trim removed 5 bases at V and 8 bases at J, leaving 5 bases unmatched. The CDR3 sequence is 13 residues long.

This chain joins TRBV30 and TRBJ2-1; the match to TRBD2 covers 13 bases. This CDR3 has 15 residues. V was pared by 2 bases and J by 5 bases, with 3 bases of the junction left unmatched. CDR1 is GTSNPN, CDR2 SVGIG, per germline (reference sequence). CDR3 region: CAWSTGLAGHNEQFF. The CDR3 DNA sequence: TGTGCCTGGAGTACGGGACTAGCGGGGCACAATGAGCAGTTCTTC.

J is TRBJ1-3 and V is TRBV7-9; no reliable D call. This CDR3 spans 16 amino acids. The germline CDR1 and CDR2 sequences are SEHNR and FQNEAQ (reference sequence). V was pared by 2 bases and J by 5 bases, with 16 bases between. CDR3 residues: CASSLWGEGRRNTIYF. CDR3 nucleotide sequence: TGTGCCAGCAGCTTATGGGGTGAAGGAAGACGAAACACCATATATTTT.

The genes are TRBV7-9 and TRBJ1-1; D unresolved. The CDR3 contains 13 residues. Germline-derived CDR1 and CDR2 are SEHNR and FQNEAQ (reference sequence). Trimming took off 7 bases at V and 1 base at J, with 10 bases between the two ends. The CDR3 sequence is CASTAGKNTEAFF. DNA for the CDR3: TGTGCCAGCACGGCGGGGAAGAACACTGAAGCTTTCTTT.

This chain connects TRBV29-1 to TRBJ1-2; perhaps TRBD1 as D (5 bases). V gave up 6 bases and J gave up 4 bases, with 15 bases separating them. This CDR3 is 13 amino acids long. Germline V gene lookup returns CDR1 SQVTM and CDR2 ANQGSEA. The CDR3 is CSVGTGMLYGYTF. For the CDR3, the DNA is TGCAGCGTGGGGACCGGTATGCTCTATGGCTACACCTTC.

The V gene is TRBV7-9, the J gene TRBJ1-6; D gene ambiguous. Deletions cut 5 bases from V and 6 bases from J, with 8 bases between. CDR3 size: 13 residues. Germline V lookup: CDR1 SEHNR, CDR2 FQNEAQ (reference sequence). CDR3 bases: TGTGCCAGCAGCATCGAGGGTAATTCACCCCTCCACTTT. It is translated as CASSIEGNSPLHF. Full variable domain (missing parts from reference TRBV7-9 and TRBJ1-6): DTGVSQNPRHKITKRGQNVTFRCDPISEHNRLYWYRQTLGQGPEFLTYFQNEAQLEKSRLLSDRFSAERPKGSFSTLEIQRTEQGDSAMYLCASSIEGNSPLHFGNGTRLTVT.

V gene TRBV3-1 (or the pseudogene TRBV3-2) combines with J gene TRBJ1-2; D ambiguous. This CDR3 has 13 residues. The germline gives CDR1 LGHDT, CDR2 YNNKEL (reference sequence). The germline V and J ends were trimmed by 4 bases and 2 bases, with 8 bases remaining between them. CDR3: CASSPLGNYGYTF. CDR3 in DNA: TGTGCCAGCAGCCCATTAGGGAACTATGGCTACACCTTC.

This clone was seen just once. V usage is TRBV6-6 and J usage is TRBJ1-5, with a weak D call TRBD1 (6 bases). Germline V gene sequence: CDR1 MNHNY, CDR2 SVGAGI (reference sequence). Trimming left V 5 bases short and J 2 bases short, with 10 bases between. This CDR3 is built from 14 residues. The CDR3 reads CASSNRERNQPQHF. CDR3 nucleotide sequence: TGTGCCAGCAGTAACAGGGAACGCAATCAGCCCCAGCATTTT.

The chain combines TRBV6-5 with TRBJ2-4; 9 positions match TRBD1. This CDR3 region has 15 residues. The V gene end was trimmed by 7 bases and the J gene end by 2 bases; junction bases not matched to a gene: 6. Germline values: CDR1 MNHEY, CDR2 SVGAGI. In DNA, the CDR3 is TGTGCCAGCACCAGGACAGGGGACCCCAAAAACATTCAGTACTTC. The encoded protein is CASTRTGDPKNIQYF.

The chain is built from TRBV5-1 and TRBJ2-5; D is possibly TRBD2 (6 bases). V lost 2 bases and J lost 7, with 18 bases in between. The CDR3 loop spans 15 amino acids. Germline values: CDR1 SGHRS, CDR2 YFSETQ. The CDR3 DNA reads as TGCGCCAGCAGCTTTGGAGGGGATGGATTAGGGACCCAGTACTTC. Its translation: CASSFGGDGLGTQYF.

The CDR3 region has the DNA TGTGCCAGCAGCAGGACCCAAGAGACCCAGTACTTC. This gives the protein CASSRTQETQYF. The V and J genes are TRBV28 and TRBJ2-5; D unresolved. The V gene lost 6 bases and the J gene lost 1 base, with 6 bases spanning the gap. The CDR3 is 12 amino acids. The germline gives CDR1 MDHEN, CDR2 SYDVKM.

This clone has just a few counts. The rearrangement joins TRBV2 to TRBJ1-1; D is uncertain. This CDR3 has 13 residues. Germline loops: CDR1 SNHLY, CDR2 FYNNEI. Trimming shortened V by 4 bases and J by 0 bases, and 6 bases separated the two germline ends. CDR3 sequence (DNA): TGTGCCAGCAGTGGACACTTGAACACTGAAGCTTTCTTT. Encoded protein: CASSGHLNTEAFF.

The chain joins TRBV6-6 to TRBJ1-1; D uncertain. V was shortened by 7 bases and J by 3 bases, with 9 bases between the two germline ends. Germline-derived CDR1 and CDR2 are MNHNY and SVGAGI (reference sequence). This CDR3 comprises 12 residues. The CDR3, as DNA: TGTGCCAGCACTAATAGGGACACTGAAGCTTTCTTT. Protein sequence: CASTNRDTEAFF.

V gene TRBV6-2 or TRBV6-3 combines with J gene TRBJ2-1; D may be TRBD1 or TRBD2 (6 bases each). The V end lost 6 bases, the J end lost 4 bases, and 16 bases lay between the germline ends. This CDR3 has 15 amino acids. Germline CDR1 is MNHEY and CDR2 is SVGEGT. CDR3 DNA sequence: TGTGCCAGCAGCCCCGGGGGCCTGGGGTACAATGAGCAGTTCTTC. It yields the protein CASSPGGLGYNEQFF.

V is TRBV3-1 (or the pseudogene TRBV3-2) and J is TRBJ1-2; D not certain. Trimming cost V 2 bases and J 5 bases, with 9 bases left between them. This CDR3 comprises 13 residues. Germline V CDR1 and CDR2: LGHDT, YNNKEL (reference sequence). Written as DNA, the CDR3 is TGTGCCAGCAGCCAATCCCCCTCATATGGCTACACCTTC. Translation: CASSQSPSYGYTF.